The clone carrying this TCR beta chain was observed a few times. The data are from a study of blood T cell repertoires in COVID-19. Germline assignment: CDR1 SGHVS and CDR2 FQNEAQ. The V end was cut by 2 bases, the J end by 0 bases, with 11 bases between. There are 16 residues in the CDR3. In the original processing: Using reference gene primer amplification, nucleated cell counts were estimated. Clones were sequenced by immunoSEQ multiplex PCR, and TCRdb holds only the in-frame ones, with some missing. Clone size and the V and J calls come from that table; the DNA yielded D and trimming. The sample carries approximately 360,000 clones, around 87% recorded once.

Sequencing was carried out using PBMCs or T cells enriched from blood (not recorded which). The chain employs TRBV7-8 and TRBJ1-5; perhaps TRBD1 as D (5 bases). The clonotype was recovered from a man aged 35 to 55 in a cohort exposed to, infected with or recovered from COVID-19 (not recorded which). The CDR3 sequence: CASSLRRGHSNQPQHF. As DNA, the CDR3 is TGTGCCAGCAGCTTAAGGAGGGGTCATAGCAATCAGCCCCAGCATTTT.